This is a list of T cell receptor beta chains from one sample in a study of blood T cell repertoires in COVID-19. Libraries were prepared by immunoSEQ multiplex PCR; TCRdb keeps only in-frame clonotypes and omits some of them. The data hold 70,000 to 100,000 clones, with approximately 71% observed a single time. The specimen was peripheral blood. The receptors shown here come from a woman between 50 and 59 years old with acute or convalescent COVID-19. The CDR3 runs from the conserved cysteine through the conserved F or W. D genes are given only for firm matches. The listing skips clone size in some rows; elsewhere it reads once, few, many or a size class.

j_call cdr3_length v_call clone_size d_call cdr3_aa cdr3_nt
TRBJ1-2 15 TRBV4-2 - TRBD1 CASSQDPTGNYGYTF TGTGCCAGCAGCCAAGATCCGACAGGGAACTATGGCTACACCTTC
TRBJ2-7 15 TRBV5-1 - - CASSLSSSGSYEQYF TGCGCCAGCAGCTTGTCATCGTCAGGCTCCTACGAGCAGTACTTC
TRBJ2-5 13 TRBV4-2 - - CASSQASEATQYF TGTGCCAGCAGCCAAGCTTCAGAGGCGACCCAGTACTTC
TRBJ1-2 15 TRBV5-1 - - CASSLESGAVSGYTF TGCGCCAGCAGCTTGGAGTCAGGGGCCGTCTCTGGCTACACCTTC
TRBJ2-1 15 TRBV28 - - CASTPRGSSYNEQFF TGTGCCAGCACCCCGAGGGGGAGCTCCTACAATGAGCAGTTCTTC
TRBJ1-2 14 TRBV7-9 - TRBD1 CASSLSQGGYGYTF TGTGCCAGCAGCCTTAGCCAGGGGGGATACGGCTACACCTTC
TRBJ1-4 15 TRBV27 - - CASSLSTAVNEKLFF TGTGCCAGCAGTTTATCGACAGCTGTGAATGAAAAACTGTTTTTT
TRBJ2-5 17 TRBV5-1 - TRBD2 CASSPLGAASGIETQYF TGCGCCAGCAGCCCACTGGGCGCGGCTAGCGGTATAGAGACCCAGTACTTC
TRBJ1-5 14 TRBV7-2 few - CASSFQAGPEPQHF TGTGCCAGCAGCTTCCAGGCAGGTCCAGAGCCCCAGCATTTT
TRBJ1-2 13 TRBV6-5 once - CASSPHPSYGYTF TGTGCCAGCAGTCCTCACCCCAGCTATGGCTACACCTTC
TRBJ1-5 15 TRBV28 - TRBD1 CASSFNRGTHQPQHF TGTGCCAGCAGTTTTAACAGGGGCACCCATCAGCCCCAGCATTTT
TRBJ1-5 19 TRBV27 - TRBD1 CASSLGVTGVSGGNQPQHF TGTGCCAGCAGTTTAGGGGTGACAGGGGTAAGCGGCGGCAATCAGCCCCAGCATTTT
TRBJ2-7 13 TRBV5-1 - - CARDRGPTYEQYF TGCGCCAGGGATCGCGGTCCAACCTACGAGCAGTACTTC
TRBJ2-3 13 TRBV27 - - CASSLSSTDTQYF TGTGCCAGCAGTTTAAGCAGCACAGATACGCAGTATTTT
TRBJ1-3 14 TRBV28 - - CASSPPSTGNTIYF TGTGCCAGCAGTCCCCCTTCTACTGGAAACACCATATATTTT
TRBJ2-1 13 TRBV28 - TRBD1 CASSLNRQGRQFF TGTGCCAGCAGTTTAAATAGACAGGGGAGGCAGTTCTTC
TRBJ1-3 19 TRBV19 - - CASSGYRTQRGVSGNTIYF TGTGCCAGTAGTGGGTACAGGACTCAGCGGGGCGTCTCTGGAAACACCATATATTTT
TRBJ1-5 16 TRBV28 - - CASSLFGAGLGQPQHF TGTGCCAGCAGTTTATTTGGGGCAGGCCTGGGGCAGCCCCAGCATTTT
TRBJ2-7 13 TRBV11-3 few - CASSLGVSYEQYF TGTGCCAGCAGCTTAGGAGTATCCTACGAGCAGTACTTC
TRBJ2-7 15 TRBV3-1/TRBV3-2 few TRBD2 CASSLLAGGPGEQYF TGTGCCAGCAGCCTACTAGCGGGGGGGCCGGGTGAGCAGTACTTC
TRBJ2-1 17 TRBV21-1 - - CASSMSSGGRSYNEQFF TGTGCCAGCAGCATGTCTAGCGGGGGGAGGTCCTACAATGAGCAGTTCTTC
TRBJ1-4 14 TRBV27 - TRBD1 CASRRQGAREKLFF TGTGCCAGCAGGCGACAGGGGGCGCGTGAAAAACTGTTTTTT
TRBJ2-7 14 TRBV2 - TRBD1 CASTRQGSSYEQYF TGTGCCAGCACCCGACAGGGAAGCTCCTACGAGCAGTACTTC
TRBJ2-5 11 TRBV5-4 - - CGYRTKETQYF TGTGGGTATAGAACGAAAGAGACCCAGTACTTC
TRBJ2-7 11 TRBV30 - - CAWSRSHEQYF TGTGCCTGGAGTCGGAGCCACGAGCAGTACTTC
TRBJ1-6 14 TRBV6-5 - - CASRTGGPDSPLHF TGTGCCAGCAGAACGGGGGGGCCGGATTCACCCCTCCACTTT
TRBJ2-7 13 TRBV11-2 - - CASSSQGSYEQYF TGTGCCAGCAGCTCTCAGGGATCCTACGAGCAGTACTTC
TRBJ1-5 12 TRBV6-5 - - CASRQGNQPQHF TGTGCCAGCCGGCAGGGTAATCAGCCCCAGCATTTT
TRBJ1-2 14 TRBV28 - - CASSAPWGVDGYTF TGTGCCAGCAGTGCGCCCTGGGGGGTGGATGGCTACACCTTC
TRBJ1-2 15 TRBV6-2/TRBV6-3 - - CASSYSDSANYGYTF TGTGCCAGCAGTTACTCGGACAGTGCTAACTATGGCTACACCTTC
TRBJ1-2 15 TRBV10-3 - TRBD1 CAISTPGQTFYGYTF TGTGCCATCAGTACCCCGGGACAGACTTTCTATGGCTACACCTTC
TRBJ2-7 14 TRBV5-1 - - CASSPLQADYEQYF TGCGCCAGCAGTCCCCTGCAGGCCGACTACGAGCAGTACTTC
TRBJ1-1 16 TRBV28 - TRBD1 CASSLIHSGGSTEAFF TGTGCCAGCAGTTTAATCCACTCAGGGGGGAGCACTGAAGCTTTCTTT
TRBJ2-1 16 TRBV28 - - CASSFVEVSSYNEQFF TGTGCCAGCAGTTTTGTGGAGGTGAGCTCCTACAATGAGCAGTTCTTC
TRBJ2-7 14 TRBV27 - - CASSFRISSYEQYF TGTGCCAGCAGTTTCAGGATAAGCTCCTACGAGCAGTACTTC
TRBJ2-7 15 TRBV3-1/TRBV3-2 - - CASSQAPGQAYEQYF TGTGCCAGCAGCCAAGCCCCCGGACAAGCCTACGAGCAGTACTTC
TRBJ1-5 13 TRBV28 - - CASSLIENQPQHF TGTGCCAGCAGTTTAATTGAGAATCAGCCCCAGCATTTT
TRBJ2-1 14 TRBV11-3 few TRBD1 CASSLGQGFNEQFF TGTGCCAGCAGCTTAGGACAGGGCTTCAATGAGCAGTTCTTC
TRBJ1-2 15 TRBV7-5 few - CVRHFPVSVSYGYTF TGTGTCAGACACTTCCCGGTCTCGGTTAGCTATGGCTACACCTTC
TRBJ1-3 16 TRBV19 - - CASSRDNLYSGNTIYF TGTGCCAGTAGTAGGGACAATCTCTACTCTGGAAACACCATATATTTT
TRBJ1-6 14 TRBV18 - TRBD1 CASSLGTEDSPLHF TGTGCCAGCTCGCTAGGGACAGAGGATTCACCCCTCCACTTT
TRBJ2-7 14 TRBV19 - TRBD2 CASRGFSGAYEQYF TGTGCCAGCAGAGGATTTAGCGGGGCCTACGAGCAGTACTTC
TRBJ2-3 15 TRBV11-2 - - CASSPTWGDTDTQYF TGTGCCAGCAGCCCAACGTGGGGGGACACAGATACGCAGTATTTT
TRBJ1-1 15 TRBV7-8 - - CASSLARGGFTEAFF TGTGCCAGCAGCTTAGCGCGGGGGGGTTTCACTGAAGCTTTCTTT
TRBJ2-7 14 TRBV28 - TRBD1 CASSFRTGTYEQYF TGTGCCAGCAGTTTTAGGACAGGTACCTACGAGCAGTACTTC
TRBJ2-3 13 TRBV11-2 - - CASSLGRLSSQYF TGTGCCAGCAGCTTAGGCCGACTCTCATCCCAGTATTTT
TRBJ1-2 13 TRBV15 - - CATSRDLSLGYTF TGTGCCACCAGCAGAGATCTAAGTCTTGGCTACACCTTC
TRBJ1-1 13 TRBV12-3/TRBV12-4 - - CASKRMTDNYGFF TGTGCCAGCAAAAGGATGACAGACAATTACGGTTTCTTT
TRBJ1-1 15 TRBV18 - - CASSPPYNRDTEAFF TGTGCCAGCTCACCACCGTATAACAGGGACACTGAAGCTTTCTTT
TRBJ1-1 15 TRBV7-8 - - CASSLGRAKNTEAFF TGTGCCAGCAGCTTAGGCAGGGCTAAGAACACTGAAGCTTTCTTT
TRBJ1-1 14 TRBV19 few TRBD1 CASSIAGTGAEAFF TGTGCCAGTAGTATTGCCGGGACAGGGGCTGAAGCTTTCTTT
TRBJ1-2 16 TRBV18 - TRBD1 CASSPPDRNFNYGYTF TGTGCCAGCTCACCACCGGACAGGAACTTTAACTATGGCTACACCTTC
TRBJ1-1 12 TRBV28 - - CASSYLSTEAFF TGTGCCAGCAGCTACCTTTCCACTGAAGCTTTCTTT
TRBJ2-7 16 TRBV1 - - CTSSYDWASGGHEQYF TGCACCAGCAGCTATGATTGGGCTAGCGGGGGCCACGAGCAGTACTTC
TRBJ2-3 14 TRBV20-1 - TRBD2 CSASSGSRTDTQYF TGCAGTGCTAGTAGCGGGTCCCGCACAGATACGCAGTATTTT
TRBJ1-2 16 TRBV7-8 - - CASSLLNFLGREGYTF TGTGCCAGCAGCTTACTCAATTTCCTCGGACGGGAGGGCTACACCTTC
TRBJ1-5 14 TRBV15 - TRBD1 CATRDRDSNQPQHF TGTGCCACCCGGGACAGGGATAGCAATCAGCCCCAGCATTTT
TRBJ1-3 17 TRBV7-2 - - CASSPPGRATLGNTIYF TGTGCCAGCAGCCCGCCCGGTAGAGCTACTCTTGGAAACACCATATATTTT
TRBJ1-3 15 TRBV7-2 once TRBD1 CASSQRQGAGNTIYF TGTGCCAGCAGCCAGCGACAGGGAGCTGGAAACACCATATATTTT
TRBJ2-1 16 TRBV27 - TRBD2 CASSFRPQRETNEQFF TGTGCCAGCAGTTTCCGCCCACAGCGGGAGACAAATGAGCAGTTCTTC